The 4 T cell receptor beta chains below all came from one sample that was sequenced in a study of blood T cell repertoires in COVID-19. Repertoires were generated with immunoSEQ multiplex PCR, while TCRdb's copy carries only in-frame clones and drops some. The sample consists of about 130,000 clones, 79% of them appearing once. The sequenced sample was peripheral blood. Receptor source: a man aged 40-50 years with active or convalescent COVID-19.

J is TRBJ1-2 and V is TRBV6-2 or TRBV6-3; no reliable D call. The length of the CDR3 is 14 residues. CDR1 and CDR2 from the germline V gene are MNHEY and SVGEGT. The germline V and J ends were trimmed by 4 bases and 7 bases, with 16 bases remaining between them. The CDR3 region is CASSFDPSAGGYTF. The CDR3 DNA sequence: TGTGCCAGCAGTTTCGATCCCTCCGCCGGTGGCTACACCTTC.

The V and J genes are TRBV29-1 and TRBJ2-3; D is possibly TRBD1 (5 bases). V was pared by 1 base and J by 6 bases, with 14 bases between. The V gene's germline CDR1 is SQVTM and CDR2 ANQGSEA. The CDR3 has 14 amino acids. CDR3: CSVEVRVAGDTQYF. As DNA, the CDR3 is TGCAGCGTTGAAGTACGGGTCGCAGGGGATACGCAGTATTTT.

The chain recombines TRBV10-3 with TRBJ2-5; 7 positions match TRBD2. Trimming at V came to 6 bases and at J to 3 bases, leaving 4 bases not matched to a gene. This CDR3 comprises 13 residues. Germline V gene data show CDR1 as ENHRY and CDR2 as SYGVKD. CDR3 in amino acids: CAISGRGEETQYF. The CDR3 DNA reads TGTGCCATCAGCGGACGGGGGGAAGAGACCCAGTACTTC.

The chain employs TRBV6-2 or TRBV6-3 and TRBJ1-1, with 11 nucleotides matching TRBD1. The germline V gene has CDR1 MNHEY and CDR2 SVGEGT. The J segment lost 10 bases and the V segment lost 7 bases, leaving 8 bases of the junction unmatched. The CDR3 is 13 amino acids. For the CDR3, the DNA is TGTGCCAGCACCCCCGGGACAGGGGGGACAGCTTTCTTT. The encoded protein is CASTPGTGGTAFF.